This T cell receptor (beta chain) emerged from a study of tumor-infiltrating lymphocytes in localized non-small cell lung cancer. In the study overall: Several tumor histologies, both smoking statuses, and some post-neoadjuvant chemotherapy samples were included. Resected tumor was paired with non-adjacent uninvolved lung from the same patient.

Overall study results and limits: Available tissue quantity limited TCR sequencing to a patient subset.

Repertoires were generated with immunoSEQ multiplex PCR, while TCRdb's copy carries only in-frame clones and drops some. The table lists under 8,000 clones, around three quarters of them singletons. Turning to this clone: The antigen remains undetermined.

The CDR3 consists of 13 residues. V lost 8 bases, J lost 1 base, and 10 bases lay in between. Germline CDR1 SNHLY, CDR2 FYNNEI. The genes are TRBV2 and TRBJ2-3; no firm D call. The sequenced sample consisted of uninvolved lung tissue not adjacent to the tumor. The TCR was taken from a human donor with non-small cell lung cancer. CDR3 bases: TGTGCCAGCTCAAGCTTAGGCACAGATACGCAGTATTTT. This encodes CASSSLGTDTQYF.